These T cell receptor beta chains were read from a single sample in a study of T-cell reconstitution after alpha-beta-depleted transplantation in children. TCRdb fed the PCR reads into MiXCR, producing one record per CDR3 protein. Of hundreds of thousands of distinct CDR3 sequences listed, approximately 15% are singletons. The input for sequencing was PBMCs from the stem cell graft donor, taken from the stem cell graft. The origin of the receptors is a human donor who donated a stem cell graft to a child with acute myeloid leukemia. Both conserved end residues are part of each CDR3. A D gene is named only where the DNA matches it firmly. The size field is filled for only some rows; it gives once, few, many or a size class.

TRBD2	TRBV7-2	few	TRBJ2-1	TGTGCCAGCAGCCAACCGCTGACTGCTGCGGGGGGGAACAATGAGCAGTTCTTC	CASSQPLTAAGGNNEQFF
TRBD1	TRBV12-3/TRBV12-4	.	TRBJ1-4	TGTGCCAGCAGCAGGGGGGGTGGGAGTGAAAAACTGTTTTTT	CASSRGGGSEKLFF
.	TRBV9	few	TRBJ2-2	TGTGCCAGCAGCGTAGGGGACACCGGGGAGCTGTTTTTT	CASSVGDTGELFF
TRBD2	TRBV3-1	few	TRBJ2-1	TGTGCCAGCAGCCCACTGTTGGCGGTAGCGGGGGGGCTCCATGAGCAGTTCTTC	CASSPLLAVAGGLHEQFF
.	TRBV15	many	TRBJ2-3	TGTGCCACCAGCAGACCGGGATCCACAGATACGCAGTATTTT	CATSRPGSTDTQYF
.	TRBV20-1	many	TRBJ2-1	TGCCAGGGGCAGGGGCGTTTCAATGAGCAGTTCTTC	CQGQGRFNEQFF
.	TRBV7-8	many	TRBJ2-4	TGTGCCAGCAGCTTAGTGGCAGAGATAGCCAAAAACATTCAGTACTTC	CASSLVAEIAKNIQYF
TRBD1	TRBV9	.	TRBJ1-1	TGTGCCAGCAGCTTTGGGACAGGAGAGAACACTGAAGCTTTCTTT	CASSFGTGENTEAFF
.	TRBV7-6	.	TRBJ2-5	TGTGCCAGCAGCCCCCCTTATGTACAAGAGACCCAGTACTTC	CASSPPYVQETQYF
TRBD1	TRBV20-1	many	TRBJ1-6	TGCAGTGCAATACCGGACAGGGAACTTTATAAGACCTATAATTCACCCCTCCACTTT	CSAIPDRELYKTYNSPLHF
TRBD2	TRBV5-1	many	TRBJ2-3	TGCGCCAGCAGCCGCAGCGGGGGGGCATTGACGAGCACAGATACGCAGTATTTT	CASSRSGGALTSTDTQYF
.	TRBV12-3/TRBV12-4	few	TRBJ2-2	TGTGCCAGCAGTCAGCGAGGAAACACCGGGGAGCTGTTTTTT	CASSQRGNTGELFF
.	TRBV29-1	many	TRBJ2-1	TGCAGCGTTCCTCTTGTGGAGCGGATGGTCTACAATGAGCAGTTCTTC	CSVPLVERMVYNEQFF
.	TRBV20-1	few	TRBJ1-4	TGCAGTGCTATTTACAGTGAAAAACTGTTTTTT	CSAIYSEKLFF
TRBD1	TRBV28	.	TRBJ2-4	TGTGCCAGCAGTTCTACAGGGGGCATCAACATTCAGTACTTC	CASSSTGGINIQYF
.	TRBV20-1	many	TRBJ2-2	TGCAGTGCTAGGACCGCCTGGCCCAACACCGGGGAGCTGTTTTTT	CSARTAWPNTGELFF
.	TRBV20-1	.	TRBJ2-5	TGCAGTGCCTCTCGGGAAGAGCCCCAGTACTTC	CSASREEPQYF
.	TRBV29-1	many	TRBJ2-5	TGCAGCGTTGGCCGGCAGGCGCAAGAGACCCAGTACTTC	CSVGRQAQETQYF
.	TRBV7-9	.	TRBJ1-4	TGTGCCAGCAGTTCACCGGGGGAAATTGCAAAACTGTTTTTT	CASSSPGEIAKLFF
.	TRBV12-3/TRBV12-4	many	TRBJ2-1	TGTGCCAGCAGTTTAAATAAAGGGTCCTCTTACAATGAGCAGTTCTTC	CASSLNKGSSYNEQFF
.	TRBV15	few	TRBJ1-4	TGTGCCACCAGCAGAGGGCACGCCATAGCTAAAAAACTGTTTTTT	CATSRGHAIAKKLFF
.	TRBV6-4	many	TRBJ2-3	TGTGCCAGCAGTGACGACGAGCAGGATACGCAGTATTTT	CASSDDEQDTQYF
.	TRBV24-1	many	TRBJ2-7	TGTGCCACCAGTGGTAGCGGTTACGAGCAGCACTTC	CATSGSGYEQHF
.	TRBV7-9	.	TRBJ2-2	TGTGCCAGCAGCATAGATGGGGAGCTGTTTTTT	CASSIDGELFF
.	TRBV27	.	TRBJ1-5	TGTGCCAGCAGTCCGGGACCTGACTTTTGGCCCCAGCATTTT	CASSPGPDFWPQHF
.	TRBV29-1	few	TRBJ1-2	TGCAGCGCCCTCCTAGATAAAGGGCCCTATGGCTACACCTTC	CSALLDKGPYGYTF
TRBD2	TRBV6-5	few	TRBJ2-3	TGTGCCAGCAGTCGGACTAGCGGCACAGATACGCAGTATTTT	CASSRTSGTDTQYF
.	TRBV12-3/TRBV12-4	.	TRBJ2-7	TGTGCCAGCAGTTTAGGCGGAGCGCGGCCCGAGCAGTACTTC	CASSLGGARPEQYF
.	TRBV20-1	many	TRBJ1-2	TGCAGTGCTAGGAGGATCCAGGGTGGCTATGGCTACACCTTC	CSARRIQGGYGYTF
.	TRBV6-1	few	TRBJ2-2	TGTGCCAGCAATAACGGGCAATACACCGGGGAGCTGTTTTTT	CASNNGQYTGELFF
.	TRBV29-1	many	TRBJ2-1	TGCAGCGTTGTCCTGGGGGCTAGGGGGAATGAGCAGTTCTTC	CSVVLGARGNEQFF
.	TRBV27	.	TRBJ1-2	TGTGCCAGCAGTTTGGGGGTCCCGGGCTATGGCTACACCTTC	CASSLGVPGYGYTF
TRBD2	TRBV4-2	many	TRBJ2-3	TGTGCCAGCAGCCAAGGTGATAGCGGGCACACAGATACGCAGTATTTT	CASSQGDSGHTDTQYF
.	TRBV10-3	many	TRBJ1-5	TGTGCCATCAGTGAGTCCCTACAGGATAGCAATCAGCCCCAGCATTTT	CAISESLQDSNQPQHF
TRBD2	TRBV7-8	many	TRBJ2-1	TGTGCCAGCAGCCCTGTTAGCGGGGGGAACAATGAGCAGTTCTTC	CASSPVSGGNNEQFF
.	TRBV5-1	many	TRBJ2-1	TGCGCCAGCAGCTTGGCCTGGACTGGCAATGAGCAGTTCTTC	CASSLAWTGNEQFF
.	TRBV12-3/TRBV12-4	.	TRBJ2-3	TGTGCCAGCAGTTTAGCTGGGACGGTCACAGATACGCAGTATTTT	CASSLAGTVTDTQYF
.	TRBV13	.	TRBJ2-7	TGTGCCAGCAGCTTAGGGGGACACCCCTACGAGCAGTACTTC	CASSLGGHPYEQYF
.	TRBV7-2	.	TRBJ2-3	TGTGCCAGCAGCTGGGACCTCACAGATACGCAGTATTTT	CASSWDLTDTQYF
.	TRBV20-1	many	TRBJ2-7	TGCAGTGCGAGACCTGGGGGATTTTACGAGCAGTACTTC	CSARPGGFYEQYF
TRBD1	TRBV11-2	.	TRBJ2-3	TGTGCCAGCAGCTTAGATCTAGGTTCGGGGACAGGGGCCACAGATACGCAGTATTTT	CASSLDLGSGTGATDTQYF
.	TRBV24-1	few	TRBJ2-3	TGTGCCACCAGTGATCCAACGAGAGCAGATACGCAGTATTTT	CATSDPTRADTQYF
.	TRBV6-1	.	TRBJ2-4	TGTGCCAGCAAGACACAGGTGGTGGCTATTCAGTACTTC	CASKTQVVAIQYF
.	TRBV29-1	many	TRBJ2-3	TGCAGCGTTAAGGGACTCTCGCACGATACGCAGTATTTT	CSVKGLSHDTQYF
.	TRBV5-1	.	TRBJ2-1	TGCGCCAGCAGCTTGGCGGGACTGATGTACAATGAGCAGTTCTTC	CASSLAGLMYNEQFF
.	TRBV20-1	few	TRBJ1-4	TGCAGTGCTAGCCCCCCGCAGGGGTCAAATGAAAAACTGTTTTTT	CSASPPQGSNEKLFF
.	TRBV12-3/TRBV12-4	.	TRBJ2-2	TGTGCCAGCAGTCGGTGGGGTTTTGGGGAGCTGTTTTTT	CASSRWGFGELFF
.	TRBV24-1	few	TRBJ2-1	TGTGCCGCCCAGTACAAGGGTATGGGTGAGCAGTTCTTC	CAAQYKGMGEQFF
TRBD1	TRBV28	many	TRBJ1-5	TGTGCCAGCAGTTTCAGGGGGCCTCAGCCCCAGCATTTT	CASSFRGPQPQHF
.	TRBV18	.	TRBJ2-3	TGTGCCAGCTCACCGACAGGTTACACAGATACGCAGTATTTT	CASSPTGYTDTQYF
.	TRBV12-3/TRBV12-4	few	TRBJ1-5	TGTGCCAGCAGTTTACGTTTGTTTGGAGTGCCCCAGCATTTT	CASSLRLFGVPQHF
.	TRBV18	once	TRBJ2-5	TGTGCCAGCTCACAATCAGGACAGACCCAAGAGACCCAGTACTTC	CASSQSGQTQETQYF
.	TRBV13	few	TRBJ2-1	TGTGCCAGCAGCCAGGCAGGGAGCTCCTACAATGAGCAGTTCTTC	CASSQAGSSYNEQFF